This T cell receptor (beta chain) was found in a study of cytomegalovirus exposure and HLA in healthy donors. Notes on the study in general: Accurate HLA-A and HLA-B prediction from TCR beta sequences was reported for most subjects.

This CDR3 has 13 residues. Trimming removed 3 bases from V and 2 bases from J, with 8 bases in between. Looked up from germline, CDR1 is LNHDA and CDR2 is SQIVND (reference sequence). For this clone: Its antigen is still unknown.

A multiplex PCR was run with 60 Vbeta primers and 13 Jbeta primers. TCRdb keeps only in-frame clones here, not all; method: immunoSEQ multiplex PCR. The table lists about 200,000 clones. This receptor was obtained from a man between 25 and 39 years old in good health and CMV-seronegative. The sequenced sample consisted of PBMCs. The J gene is TRBJ2-7, the V gene TRBV19; D not certain. The CDR3 sequence: CASSMRNTYEQYF. The CDR3 region has the DNA TGTGCCAGTAGTATGCGGAATACCTACGAGCAGTACTTC.